The next 3 T cell receptor beta chains were all read from a single sample in a study of blood T cell repertoires in COVID-19. The repertoire was sequenced with immunoSEQ multiplex PCR; TCRdb's copy has only in-frame clones and lacks some. The sample contains 150,000 to 200,000 clones, roughly 92% of which appear only once. The sequenced sample consisted of peripheral blood. The source of these receptors is a man aged 25 to 45 with COVID-19, enrolled during active disease.

The chain combines TRBV5-6 with TRBJ1-6; 7 nucleotides line up with TRBD1. The length of the CDR3 is 15 residues. V lost 0 bases to trimming and J lost 7 bases; unmatched junction nucleotides: 4. Per the germline V gene, CDR1 is SGHDT and CDR2 is YYEEEE. The CDR3 sequence: CASSLVGGLNSPLHF. The CDR3 bases are TGTGCCAGCAGCTTGGTAGGGGGCTTGAATTCACCCCTCCACTTT. Full variable domain (remainder filled in from reference TRBV5-6 and TRBJ1-6): DAGVTQSPTHLIKTRGQQVTLRCSPKSGHDTVSWYQQALGQGPQFIFQYYEEEERQRGNFPDRFSGHQFPNYSSELNVNALLLGDSALYLCASSLVGGLNSPLHFGNGTRLTVT.

The gene calls are TRBV6-1 and TRBJ2-1; TRBD2 aligns across 12 bases. CDR1 and CDR2 (germline): MNHNS, SASEGT. The CDR3 extends over 18 amino acids. Trimming cost V 4 bases and J 5 bases; bases outside gene matches: 12. The CDR3 coding sequence is TGTGCCAGCAGTGCATTCCTATCTAGCGGGGGGGACGACAATGAGCAGTTCTTC. It codes for CASSAFLSSGGDDNEQFF.

The chain recombines TRBV10-1 with TRBJ1-1, with D unclear. The CDR3 loop spans 13 amino acids. V lost 5 bases to trimming and J lost 0 bases, with 7 bases between them. Germline values: CDR1 WNHNN, CDR2 SYGVQD (reference sequence). CDR3 protein: CASSPDMNTEAFF. The CDR3 nucleotides read TGCGCCAGCAGTCCCGACATGAACACTGAAGCTTTCTTT.